The T cell receptor beta chain under discussion was sequenced for a study of Ad26.COV2.S vaccination and SARS-CoV-2 variants. Trimming took 2 bases from V and 3 from J; bases not matched to a gene: 12. CDR3 length equals 17 residues. Germline V gene lookup returns CDR1 MNHEY and CDR2 SMNVEV (reference sequence). Profiling relied on immunoSEQ multiplex PCR, and the TCRdb table lists in-frame clones only, not all of them. The profile shows more than 300,000 clones, around 81% of them singletons. Indicated treatment: 15 to 20 received Ad26.COV2.S at low or high dose, single or two shots; about 5 received placebo; per-sample allocation not given. Material that was analyzed had been drawn on day 63 after the first vaccine or placebo injection.

This receptor was taken from a person aged 18-60 years who received the Ad26.COV2.S COVID-19 vaccine or a placebo. The source was peripheral blood, collected in a trial of Ad26.COV2.S vaccine versus placebo. This rearrangement joins TRBV27 to TRBJ2-5; 7 nucleotides agree with TRBD2. The CDR3 here is CASSLRAMLGGEETQYF. CDR3 coding DNA: TGTGCCAGCAGTTTACGGGCCATGTTGGGGGGGGAAGAGACCCAGTACTTC.